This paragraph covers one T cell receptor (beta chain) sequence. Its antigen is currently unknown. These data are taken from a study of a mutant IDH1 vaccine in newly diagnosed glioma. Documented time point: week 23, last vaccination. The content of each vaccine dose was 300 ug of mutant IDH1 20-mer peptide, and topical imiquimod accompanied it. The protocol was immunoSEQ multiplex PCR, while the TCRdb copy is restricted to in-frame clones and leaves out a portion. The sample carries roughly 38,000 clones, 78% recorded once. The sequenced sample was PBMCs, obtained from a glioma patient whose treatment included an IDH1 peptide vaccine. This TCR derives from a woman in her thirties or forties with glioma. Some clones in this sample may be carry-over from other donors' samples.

The CDR3 DNA is TGTGCCAGCAGCTTAGAAAGGACTGAAGCTTTCTTT. Its translation is CASSLERTEAFF. This chain connects TRBV11-2 to TRBJ1-1, with unresolved D. The CDR3 is 12 residues long. The ends were cut back, 0 bases at V and 5 bases at J, with 4 bases in the middle. Germline lookup yields CDR1 SGHAT and CDR2 FQNNGV.